This entry is about one T cell receptor beta chain. Profiling relied on immunoSEQ multiplex PCR, and the TCRdb table lists in-frame clones only, not all of them. The sample yields roughly 30,000 clones, around 89% seen once. This sample was included in a study of PD-L1 blockade in urothelial cancer. Study-wide context: Bladder-origin urothelial cancer in males described about 90% of the 29 patients. Researchers looked at the blood 3 weeks (second dose) and 6 weeks after treatment began.

This CDR3 has 15 amino acids. Germline-derived CDR1 and CDR2 are MDHEN and SYDVKM. With 3 bases clipped from V and 1 base from J, the junction kept 2 bases outside the gene matches. Sample time point: peripheral blood 6 weeks after treatment start. The sequenced sample was PBMCs, obtained around atezolizumab (anti-PD-L1) treatment. The TCR was taken from a man older than 75 with urothelial cancer. The chain has TRBV28 and TRBJ2-3; 9 bases align to TRBD2. CDR3 sequence reads: CASSLLAGRTDTQYF. Here the CDR3 DNA reads TGTGCCAGCAGTTTGCTAGCGGGGCGCACAGATACGCAGTATTTT.